This T cell receptor beta chain was captured by sequencing in a study of T cells in narcolepsy (dated by TCRdb to the late 2010s). As for the study more broadly: The study enrolled patients with narcolepsy type 1 or type 2 (NT1, NT2) together with healthy control donors. To look for autoreactive T cells in narcolepsy patients that target self-antigens of hypocretin neurons (hypocretin, TRIB2), the study used TCR Vbeta sequencing to follow clonotypes in blood and CSF. Results and caveats for the whole study, not just this receptor: Some blood memory CD4+ repertoires from patients and controls contained no sequences matching autoreactive T cell clones. Autoreactive clonotypes were reported to be detected serially in the blood of the same patients and of different patients, but not in the blood of healthy controls. Plots that compared CSF and blood CD4+ T cell clonotypes from the same patient highlighted HCRT-specific and TRIB2-specific autoreactive clonotypes. Numbers of sequenced blood memory CD4+ clonotypes were comparable, averaging roughly 40,000 in patients and roughly 35,000 in controls.

Regarding this clone: The antigen this receptor binds is unknown. Base quality data are lacking; no much larger clone is found one base away.

For TCR Vbeta sequencing, memory CD4+ T cells were sorted ex vivo from the peripheral blood of both healthy controls and narcolepsy patients. Library prep was done by the immunoSEQ multiplex PCR assay. What TCRdb holds here is the immuneACCESS table cut down to in-frame rearrangements. Part of the clones is not present; checked against another copy, under half of the missing clones reflect an unresolved V gene, and the others are unexplained. In this sample the table shows over 30,000 clones, 84% of which occur a single time. About 1.3% of the sample belongs to the ten largest clones. This receptor was identified in a human donor with narcolepsy. Sequenced: CD45RA- memory CD4+ T cells from PBMCs. The cell subset or site label of this sample denotes: memory T cells sorted ex vivo from peripheral blood.

The CDR3 here reads CASQFSGGARTDTQYF. The base sequence is TGTGCCAGCCAATTTAGCGGGGGAGCACGCACAGATACGCAGTATTTT. This receptor chain uses TRBV6-6 and TRBJ2-3; the central 9 bases match TRBD2. For this chain, trimming is 8 bases at the V end and 1 base at the J end, and the number of junction bases without a gene match is 10. The CDR1 and CDR2 encoded by the germline V gene (reference sequence) are MNHNY and SVGAGI. From its cysteine to its phenylalanine, the CDR3 spans 16 amino acids. CDR3 DNA is the only sequence kept; it has 48 bases, read in frame from the first base.